This entry describes one T cell receptor beta chain. Antigen specificity is unknown. This CDR3 has 11 residues. Per the germline V gene, CDR1 is SGHAT and CDR2 is FQNNGV. These data are taken from a study of post-analysis software for immune sequencing data. The TCR beta cDNA libraries contained unique molecular identifiers. TCRdb reprocessed the PCR reads with MiXCR, giving one entry per CDR3 protein. The sample consists of 650,000 to 850,000 distinct CDR3 sequences, roughly 46% of them appearing once. Findings of the study overall: Roughly five TRBV segments appeared more often in patients than in controls, and TRBV5-6, TRBV5-1 and TRBV20-1 were among these. The normalized Chao1 diversity of multiple sclerosis patients was significantly lower than that of controls.

The origin of this receptor is a girl between 10 and 17 years old with multiple sclerosis. This chain connects TRBV11-2 to TRBJ2-4; D not resolved. The J call may be mistaken, given a closer DNA end match to TRBJ2-7. What was sequenced was blood. This CDR3 reads CASSLMYEQYF. CDR3 DNA: TGTGCCAGCAGCTTGATGTACGAGCAGTACTTC.